This T cell receptor beta chain was sequenced during a study of T-cell reconstitution after alpha-beta-depleted transplantation in children. Ten or more counts support this clonotype. The antigen remains undetermined. Preparation of the TCRbeta library involved a method that used unique molecular identifiers. TCRdb called the PCR reads again in MiXCR, with one record for every CDR3 protein. The data contain around 210,000 distinct CDR3 sequences, 6.6% of them seen just once; the ten biggest clones take up 4.5% to 6.5%. Findings and caveats of the study: A year post-transplant, T-cell counts and diversity derived mostly from newly produced T cells. It was surviving recipient T cells and thymic progenitors that gave some patients high TCRbeta diversity at day 60. In patients about two months after transplant, alpha-beta T cells reportedly arose from several hundred expanded graft clones.

Source: PBMCs, taken before TCRalphabeta/CD19-depleted stem cell transplant. The sequence derives from a boy younger than 10 with acute lymphoblastic leukemia, due to receive a stem cell transplant.

CDR3 in DNA: TGCAGTGCTAGGGTGCTGGTCAATGGCAACGAGCAGTACTTC. Its translation is CSARVLVNGNEQYF. The chain links TRBV20-1 to TRBJ2-7; D is undetermined. Trimming shortened V by 3 bases and J by 5 bases, and 17 bases separated the two germline ends. This CDR3 has 14 amino acids. Germline V gene data show CDR1 as DFQATT and CDR2 as SNEGSKA (reference sequence).